The subject of this entry is one TCR beta chain. This sample is drawn from a study of blood T cell repertoires in COVID-19. The CDR3 spans 15 residues. With V trimmed by 4 bases and J by 5 bases, 8 bases remained unmatched. Germline lookup yields CDR1 LNHDA and CDR2 SQIVND (reference sequence). The table came from immunoSEQ multiplex PCR; TCRdb's copy has only in-frame clones and leaves some out. The sample holds under 90,000 clones; about 88% are singletons and the top ten take roughly 2.6%. The sequenced sample was peripheral blood. The clonotype comes from a man between 65 and 85 years old with active or convalescent COVID-19. The genes are TRBV19 and TRBJ2-1, with 7 bases lining up with TRBD1. The CDR3 region has the DNA TGTGCCAGTAGTAGACAGGGTCTTTCGGACAATGAGCAGTTCTTC. This encodes CASSRQGLSDNEQFF.